The T cell receptor (beta chain) under discussion was sequenced for a study of graft-versus-host responses after intestinal transplantation. The overall study: Anti-thymocyte globulin induction was given to all recipients, followed by tacrolimus and steroids for around three years.

V was shortened by 2 bases and J by 0 bases, with 9 bases between the two germline ends. Germline CDR1 is SEHNR and CDR2 is FQNEAQ (reference sequence). The length of the CDR3 is 15 residues. With regard to this clone: The antigen is undetermined.

Some clones are missing from TCRdb's copy, which holds only in-frame ones; the method was immunoSEQ multiplex PCR. The data show approximately 90,000 clones, 85% to 95% seen once. V is TRBV7-9 and J is TRBJ2-3, with D possibly being TRBD2 (5 bases). The origin of this receptor is a human donor who was the organ donor for an intestinal transplant. Specimen: unstimulated CD8+ T cells sorted from spleen or lymph node cells, collected before transplant. Here the CDR3 reads CASSLRGSSTDTQYF. In nucleotides, the CDR3 is TGTGCCAGCAGCTTACGCGGGTCTAGCACAGATACGCAGTATTTT.